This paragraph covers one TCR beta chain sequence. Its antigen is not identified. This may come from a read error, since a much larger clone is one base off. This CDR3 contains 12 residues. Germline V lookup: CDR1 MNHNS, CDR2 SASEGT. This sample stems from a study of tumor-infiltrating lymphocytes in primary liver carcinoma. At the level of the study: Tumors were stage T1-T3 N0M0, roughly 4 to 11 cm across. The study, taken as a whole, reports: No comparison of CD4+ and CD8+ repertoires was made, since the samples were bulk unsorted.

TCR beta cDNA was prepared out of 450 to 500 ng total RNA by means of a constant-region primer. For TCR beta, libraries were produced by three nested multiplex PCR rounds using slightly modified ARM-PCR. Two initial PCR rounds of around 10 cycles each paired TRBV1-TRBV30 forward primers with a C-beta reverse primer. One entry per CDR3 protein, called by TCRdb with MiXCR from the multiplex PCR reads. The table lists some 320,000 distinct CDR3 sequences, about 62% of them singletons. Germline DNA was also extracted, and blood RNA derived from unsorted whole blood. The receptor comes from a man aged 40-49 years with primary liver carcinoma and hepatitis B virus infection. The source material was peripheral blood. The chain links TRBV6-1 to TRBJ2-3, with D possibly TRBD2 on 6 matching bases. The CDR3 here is CGSSGRTTTQYF. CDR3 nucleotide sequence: TGTGGCAGCAGTGGCCGGACTACTACGCAGTATTTT.